One sample yielded the 32 T cell receptor beta chains listed below, sequenced in a study of technical replicates of blood from four donors (dated by TCRdb to about 2017). Receptor libraries were prepared by the immunoSEQ multiplex PCR assay. Imported from immuneACCESS, the table was reduced by TCRdb to in-frame sequences with V and J called. These copies leave out some clones; in studies compared against another copy, an unresolved V gene accounts for under half, and the cause of the remainder is not known. The sample contains 56,000 or so clones, around 93% of them found a single time. The top ten hold 4.2% of the sample. Sequencing was performed on PBMCs. The receptor source for this set is a human donor in good health. Some clones in this sample may be carry-over from other donors' samples.

The rearrangement links TRBV4-1 to TRBJ1-1, with 7 bases identical to TRBD1. V trimming: 1 base; J trimming: 4 bases; junction bases outside the gene matches: 3. The CDR3 spans 14 residues. Germline V gene data show CDR1 as MGHRA and CDR2 as YSYEKL. The DNA of the CDR3 is TGCGCCAGCAGCCAAGCAGGGGGTGTCACTGAAGCTTTCTTT. Translated, it gives CASSQAGGVTEAFF.

The chain links TRBV6-1 to TRBJ2-1; 8 positions agree with TRBD2. The germline V gene encodes CDR1 MNHNS and CDR2 SASEGT. The ends lost 6 bases at V and 5 bases at J; junction bases unmatched: 9. CDR3 length: 15 amino acids. Here the CDR3 DNA reads TGTGCCAGCAGAGACCTTAGCGGGACAAACAATGAGCAGTTCTTC. Its translation: CASRDLSGTNNEQFF.

This clone was seen a handful of times. The chain couples TRBV21-1 to TRBJ2-5; the table gives TRBD2 as D, unverified against the DNA. TRBV21-1 counts as a pseudogene. The CDR3 totals 16 residues. The CDR3 is CASSFTLAGGEETQYF. In DNA, the CDR3 is TGTGCCAGCAGCTTTACACTAGCGGGAGGTGAAGAGACCCAGTACTTC.

This clone was detected once. The V and J genes are TRBV13 and TRBJ1-2; D gene ambiguous. Germline V CDR1 and CDR2: PRHDT, FYEKMQ (reference sequence). V dropped 2 bases and J dropped 2 bases, with 9 bases sitting between them. This CDR3 has 14 amino acids. CDR3: CASSLRRRNYGYTF. The CDR3 DNA reads TGTGCCAGCAGCTTACGACGGAGAAACTATGGCTACACCTTC.

This clone was observed a single time. The J gene is TRBJ2-5, the V gene TRBV6-1; 9 bases map to TRBD1. CDR1 is MNHNS and CDR2 is SASEGT in the germline V gene. Trimming at V came to 3 bases and at J to 4 bases, leaving 6 bases not matched to a gene. The CDR3 runs 15 residues. The CDR3 region has the DNA TGTGCCAGCAGTGATAGGACAGGGGTGCGAGAGACCCAGTACTTC. Protein: CASSDRTGVRETQYF.

V and J are TRBV7-2 and TRBJ2-1; TRBD2 matches at 10 bases. V trimming: 5 bases; J trimming: 7 bases; junction bases outside the gene matches: 14. The CDR3 consists of 17 residues. CDR1 is SGHTA, CDR2 FQGNSA, per germline. The CDR3 is CASSGQRGGGVRNEQFF. CDR3 DNA sequence: TGTGCCAGCAGCGGACAGCGGGGGGGAGGAGTACGGAATGAGCAGTTCTTC.

The chain has TRBV5-1 and TRBJ2-3; the D gene is possibly TRBD1 (5 bases). The V gene lost 1 base and the J gene lost 3 bases, with 15 bases spanning the gap. The germline V gene encodes CDR1 SGHRS and CDR2 YFSETQ. The CDR3 sequence is 16 residues long. CDR3 sequence reads: CASSLREGGATDTQYF. In DNA, the CDR3 is TGCGCCAGCAGCTTGAGGGAAGGTGGGGCAACAGATACGCAGTATTTT.

This chain joins TRBV7-7 and TRBJ1-5; a possible D gene is TRBD1 (5 bases). Trimming took 6 bases from V and 6 from J, leaving 9 bases between them. The CDR3 contains 12 residues. Germline CDR1 reads SSHAT; CDR2 reads FNYEAQ (reference sequence). DNA of the CDR3: TGTGCCAGCAGGGGGCTAGGTCAGCCCCAGCATTTT. This translates into CASRGLGQPQHF. Full variable domain (missing parts from reference TRBV7-7 and TRBJ1-5): GAGVSQSPRYKVTKRGQDVTLRCDPISSHATLYWYQQALGQGPEFLTYFNYEAQPDKSGLPSDRFSAERPEGSISTLTIQRTEQRDSAMYRCASRGLGQPQHFGDGTRLSIL.

The V and J genes are TRBV18 and TRBJ2-5; 10 bases map to TRBD1. Germline assignment: CDR1 KGHSH and CDR2 LQKENI. The CDR3 covers 15 residues. J gave up 5 bases and V 2 bases, and 5 bases lay outside the gene matches. CDR3 residues: CASSPMTGGQETQYF. CDR3 coding DNA: TGTGCCAGCTCACCAATGACAGGGGGCCAGGAGACCCAGTACTTC. Full variable domain (missing parts from reference TRBV18 and TRBJ2-5): NAGVMQNPRHLVRRRGQEARLRCSPMKGHSHVYWYRQLPEEGLKFMVYLQKENIIDESGMPKERFSAEFPKEGPSILRIQQVVRGDSAAYFCASSPMTGGQETQYFGPGTRLLVL.

The chain is built from TRBV10-3 and TRBJ2-1, with 7 bases fitting TRBD2. V dropped 3 bases and J dropped 6; count of bases not matched to a gene: 17. Germline-derived CDR1 and CDR2 are ENHRY and SYGVKD. CDR3 size: 18 residues. The DNA of the CDR3 is TGTGCCATCAGTGACGGTACCGCTAGCGGCACCTTTCTCAATGAGCAGTTCTTC. This translates into CAISDGTASGTFLNEQFF.

The rearrangement uses TRBV5-1 and TRBJ2-3; perhaps TRBD1 as D (5 bases). V lost 3 bases and J lost 4, with 15 bases in between. Germline assignment: CDR1 SGHRS and CDR2 YFSETQ. The CDR3 has 15 amino acids. CDR3 protein: CASSSGQLRPDTQYF. The CDR3 nucleotides read TGCGCCAGCAGCTCTGGACAACTACGACCAGATACGCAGTATTTT. The whole variable domain, filled in from reference TRBV5-1 and TRBJ2-3, reads KAGVTQTPRYLIKTRGQQVTLSCSPISGHRSVSWYQQTPGQGLQFLFEYFSETQRNKGNFPGRFSGRQFSNSRSEMNVSTLELGDSALYLCASSSGQLRPDTQYFGPGTRLTVL.

V is TRBV2 and J is TRBJ2-1, with D possibly TRBD1 on 5 matching bases. The CDR3 is made up of 11 amino acids. Germline values: CDR1 SNHLY, CDR2 FYNNEI. Trimming removed 6 bases at V and 12 bases at J, with 12 bases between. CDR3 nucleotide sequence: TGTGCCAGCAGCAGGGCTTATGTGCAGTTCTTC. Translated: CASSRAYVQFF.

J is TRBJ1-1 and V is TRBV21-1; no DNA check was done on the table's D call, TRBD1. TRBV21-1 is annotated as a pseudogene. The CDR3 is 19 amino acids. The CDR3 DNA reads TGTGCCAGCAGCAAGAGTAGTGACAGGGCATCCCCTTCAACGACTGAAGCTTTCTTT. Its translation is CASSKSSDRASPSTTEAFF.

The chain employs TRBV4-1 and TRBJ1-2; maybe TRBD1 (6 bases). The V end was cut by 0 bases, the J end by 5 bases, with 13 bases between. The germline CDR1 and CDR2 sequences are MGHRA and YSYEKL. The CDR3 contains 15 residues. The CDR3: CASSQETGESYGYTF. For the CDR3, the DNA is TGCGCCAGCAGCCAAGAGACAGGAGAGTCTTATGGCTACACCTTC.

V is TRBV28 and J is TRBJ1-2; D is uncertain. The CDR3 has 14 residues. Per the germline V gene, CDR1 is MDHEN and CDR2 is SYDVKM. V was pared by 8 bases and J by 4 bases, with 17 bases between. The chain's CDR3 is CASRDVRPPYGYTF. The DNA for the CDR3 is TGTGCCAGCCGCGACGTGAGGCCTCCCTATGGCTACACCTTC.

This sequence joins TRBV2 and TRBJ1-6, with 7 bases lining up with TRBD1. Trimming took 11 bases from V and 0 from J; bases not matched to a gene: 13. The CDR3 consists of 17 residues. Germline CDR1 and CDR2: SNHLY and FYNNEI. CDR3 residues: CACRYQAGGSYNSPLHF. CDR3 bases: TGTGCCTGTAGGTATCAGGCAGGGGGCTCCTATAATTCACCCCTCCACTTT.

The chain is built from TRBV29-1 and TRBJ2-7; possible D gene TRBD2, 7 bases. CDR3 length equals 14 residues. Germline V CDR1 and CDR2: SQVTM, ANQGSEA. The CDR3 spells CIREGGGPRNEQYF. The CDR3 nucleotides read TGCATCAGAGAAGGGGGAGGGCCGAGGAACGAGCAGTACTTC.

The chain links TRBV29-1 to TRBJ2-7; TRBD2 agrees at 8 bases. CDR3 length: 12 residues. The V and J ends lost 6 bases and 3 bases, in that order; junction bases with no gene match: 4. The V gene's germline CDR1 is SQVTM and CDR2 ANQGSEA. The CDR3 protein is CSVLGGGYEQYF. Here the CDR3 DNA reads TGCAGCGTCCTCGGGGGGGGCTACGAGCAGTACTTC.

The V call is TRBV7-9, the J call TRBJ2-5, with a weak D call TRBD1 (6 bases). Germline assignment: CDR1 SEHNR and CDR2 FQNEAQ (reference sequence). V was cut by 3 bases and J by 4 bases, with 6 bases left in between. The CDR3 is 12 amino acids. The CDR3 sequence: CASSLGAETQYF. CDR3 DNA: TGTGCCAGCAGCTTGGGGGCAGAGACCCAGTACTTC. Based on the CDR3 plus reference TRBV7-9 and TRBJ2-5, the full variable domain is DTGVSQNPRHKITKRGQNVTFRCDPISEHNRLYWYRQTLGQGPEFLTYFQNEAQLEKSRLLSDRFSAERPKGSFSTLEIQRTEQGDSAMYLCASSLGAETQYFGPGTRLLVL.

The chain couples TRBV2 to TRBJ1-2, with a possible D match to TRBD1 (5 bases). V lost 7 bases, J lost 12 bases, and 15 bases lay in between. The CDR3 is 11 amino acids. Germline CDR1 and CDR2: SNHLY and FYNNEI. This CDR3 is CASTTPGRDTF. The CDR3 DNA reads as TGTGCCAGCACCACCCCGGGCAGGGACACCTTC.

The chain is built from TRBV6-5 and TRBJ2-7; 10 positions match TRBD1. The CDR3 is 14 amino acids. Germline CDR1 and CDR2: MNHEY and SVGAGI. Germline trimming cut 7 bases from V and 7 bases from J; bases unmatched to any gene: 10. CDR3 sequence: CASTTGTGAREQYF. The CDR3, as DNA: TGTGCCAGCACGACCGGGACAGGGGCGAGGGAGCAGTACTTC.

The CDR3 DNA reads as TGTGCCAGCTCTAGGGGCTACGAGCAGTACTTC. It yields the protein CASSRGYEQYF. V gene TRBV27 combines with J gene TRBJ2-7; D possibly corresponds to TRBD1 (5 bases). Trimming removed 8 bases at V and 3 bases at J, with 8 bases between. The CDR3 loop spans 11 amino acids. Germline loops: CDR1 MNHEY, CDR2 SMNVEV (reference sequence).

The V gene is TRBV9, the J gene TRBJ2-3, with 7 bases aligning to TRBD1. Germline CDR1 reads SGDLS; CDR2 reads YYNGEE. The V and J ends lost 1 base and 6 bases, in that order; junction bases with no gene match: 14. The CDR3 length is 17 residues. The CDR3 protein is CASSVTAWGQRTDTQYF. CDR3 DNA: TGTGCCAGCAGCGTAACGGCGTGGGGACAGAGGACCGATACGCAGTATTTT. Based on the CDR3 plus reference TRBV9 and TRBJ2-3, the full variable domain is DSGVTQTPKHLITATGQRVTLRCSPRSGDLSVYWYQQSLDQGLQFLIQYYNGEERAKGNILERFSAQQFPDLHSELNLSSLELGDSALYFCASSVTAWGQRTDTQYFGPGTRLTVL.

The chain employs TRBV4-1 and TRBJ1-4, with 10 bases matching TRBD1. This CDR3 contains 15 residues. J gave up 6 bases and V 1 base, and 2 bases lay outside the gene matches. Germline lookup yields CDR1 MGHRA and CDR2 YSYEKL. Written as DNA, the CDR3 is TGCGCCAGCAGCCAAGTTGGGACAGGGGATGAAAAACTGTTTTTT. Protein: CASSQVGTGDEKLFF.

The sample holds one count of this clone. Here the CDR3 DNA reads TGTGCCAGCAGCTTACCCCGGGACAGAAACTATGGCTACACCTTC. This translates into CASSLPRDRNYGYTF. The chain uses TRBV7-3 and TRBJ1-2, with 7 bases fitting TRBD1. V shed 2 bases and J 2 bases; nucleotides not matched to a gene: 5. The CDR3 extends over 15 amino acids. Germline lookup yields CDR1 SGHTA and CDR2 FQGTGA.

In this sample, this clone turned up once. The CDR3 is CASRRGSGNTIYF. In nucleotides, the CDR3 is TGTGCCAGCCGGAGGGGATCTGGAAACACCATATATTTT. The gene calls are TRBV9 and TRBJ1-3, with D perhaps TRBD1 (5 bases). This CDR3 has 13 amino acids. V was trimmed by 7 bases and J by 1 base, leaving 9 bases between them. Germline lookup yields CDR1 SGDLS and CDR2 YYNGEE.

The J gene is TRBJ2-1, the V gene TRBV9, with a tentative D call TRBD2 (6 bases). V was pared by 1 base and J by 6 bases, with 11 bases between. Germline V lookup: CDR1 SGDLS, CDR2 YYNGEE. CDR3 size: 14 residues. This CDR3 reads CASSVSTSSNEQFF. The CDR3 DNA reads as TGTGCCAGCAGCGTAAGCACTAGCTCCAATGAGCAGTTCTTC.

The chain carries TRBV5-6 and TRBJ1-1, with D possibly being TRBD1 (6 bases). Germline CDR1 and CDR2: SGHDT and YYEEEE. The length of the CDR3 is 14 residues. Between the trimmed V and J ends, which lost 1 base and 1 base, there was a span of 8 bases. DNA for the CDR3: TGTGCCAGCAGCTTGAGGGGGAGGAACACTGAAGCTTTCTTT. It is translated as CASSLRGRNTEAFF.

The rearrangement joins TRBV18 to TRBJ1-1, with D unclear. V dropped 6 bases and J dropped 1 base, with 9 bases sitting between them. CDR1 and CDR2 (germline): KGHSH, LQKENI. CDR3 length equals 13 residues. The CDR3 DNA is TGTGCCAGCTCTCCGACACCGAACACTGAAGCTTTCTTT. Translation: CASSPTPNTEAFF.

The rearrangement uses TRBV7-3 and TRBJ1-1, with a possible D match to TRBD1 (6 bases). Germline CDR1 is SGHTA and CDR2 is FQGTGA. The CDR3 runs 15 residues. V was cut by 5 bases and J by 1 base, with 14 bases left in between. Written as DNA, the CDR3 is TGTGCCAGCAGCCCGGCGGGGGGCGCGAACACTGAAGCTTTCTTT. Translating it yields CASSPAGGANTEAFF.

The chain uses TRBV6-5 and TRBJ2-7; perhaps TRBD2 as D (6 bases). The germline V gene encodes CDR1 MNHEY and CDR2 SVGAGI. The CDR3 is 15 amino acids. Trimming stripped 0 bases from V and 1 base from J, with 10 bases between. The CDR3 region is CASSYSGTQSYEQYF. CDR3 sequence (DNA): TGTGCCAGCAGTTACTCCGGGACTCAATCCTACGAGCAGTACTTC.

V gene TRBV18 combines with J gene TRBJ2-7, with 7 bases aligning to TRBD1. V trimming: 4 bases; J trimming: 0 bases; junction bases outside the gene matches: 0. The CDR3 spans 13 residues. The germline V gene encodes CDR1 KGHSH and CDR2 LQKENI. CDR3 coding DNA: TGTGCCAGCTCACGGGACAGCTCCTACGAGCAGTACTTC. Protein sequence: CASSRDSSYEQYF. The complete variable domain, with remaining parts taken from reference TRBV18 and TRBJ2-7, reads NAGVMQNPRHLVRRRGQEARLRCSPMKGHSHVYWYRQLPEEGLKFMVYLQKENIIDESGMPKERFSAEFPKEGPSILRIQQVVRGDSAAYFCASSRDSSYEQYFGPGTRLTVT.